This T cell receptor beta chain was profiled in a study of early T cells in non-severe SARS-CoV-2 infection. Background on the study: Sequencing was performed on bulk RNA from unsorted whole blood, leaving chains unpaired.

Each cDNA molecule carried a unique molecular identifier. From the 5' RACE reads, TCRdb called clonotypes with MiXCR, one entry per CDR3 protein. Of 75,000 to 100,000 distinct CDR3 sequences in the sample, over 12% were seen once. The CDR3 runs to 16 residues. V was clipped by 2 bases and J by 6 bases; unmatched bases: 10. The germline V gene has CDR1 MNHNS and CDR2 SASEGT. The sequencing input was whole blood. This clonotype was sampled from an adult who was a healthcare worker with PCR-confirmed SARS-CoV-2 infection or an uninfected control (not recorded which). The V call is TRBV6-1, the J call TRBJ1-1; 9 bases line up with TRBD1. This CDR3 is CASSEWTGERYAEAFF. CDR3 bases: TGTGCCAGCAGTGAATGGACAGGGGAGCGGTACGCTGAAGCTTTCTTT.